This T cell receptor (beta chain) was documented in a study of T-cell memory formation after mild COVID-19. Points from the study as a whole: CD4+ bias marked clones expanding day 15 to 37, unlike balanced contracting clones. Largely, contracting CD4+ clones fell within CM and EM, and contracting CD8+ clones within EMRA.

TCR alpha and TCR beta cDNA libraries carrying sample barcodes and UMIs were produced by 5'RACE using constant-segment primers. TCRdb called the 5' RACE reads again in MiXCR, with one record for every CDR3 protein. Of around 250,000 distinct CDR3 sequences listed, 15% to 20% are singletons. V lost 9 bases, J lost 1 base, and 10 bases lay in between. The CDR3 is made up of 13 amino acids. To note about this clonotype: The antigen is not known.

The chain uses TRBV12-3 or TRBV12-4 and TRBJ1-3, with D possibly being TRBD1 (6 bases). Specimen: PBMCs or a T cell subset sorted from them (not recorded which). The sequence came from a man aged 18 to 29 who had mild COVID-19 (a few samples of this study predate the infection). Cell type and time point are not known. CDR3 region: CASTRGSGNTIYF. CDR3 DNA: TGTGCCAGTACCAGGGGTTCTGGAAACACCATATATTTT.